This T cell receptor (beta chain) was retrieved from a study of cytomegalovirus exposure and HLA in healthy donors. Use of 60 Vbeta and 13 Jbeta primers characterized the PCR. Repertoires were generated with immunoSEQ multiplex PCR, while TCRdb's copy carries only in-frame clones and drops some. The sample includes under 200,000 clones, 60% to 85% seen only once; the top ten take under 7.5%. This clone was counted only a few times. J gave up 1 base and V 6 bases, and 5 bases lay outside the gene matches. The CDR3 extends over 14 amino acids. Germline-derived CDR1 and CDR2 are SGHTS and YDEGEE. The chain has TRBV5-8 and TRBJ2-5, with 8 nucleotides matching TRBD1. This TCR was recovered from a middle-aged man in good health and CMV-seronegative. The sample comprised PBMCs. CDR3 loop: CASTSGQAQETQYF. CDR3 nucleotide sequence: TGTGCCAGCACCTCGGGACAGGCCCAAGAGACCCAGTACTTC.